A selection of T cell receptor beta chains follows, all from one sample in a study of radiotherapy plus CTLA-4 blockade in lung cancer. Here immunoSEQ multiplex PCR was the method, and the copy in TCRdb shows in-frame clones only, minus some. This sample yields some 96,000 clones, of which 85% to 90% are seen a single time; more than 4.5% belongs to the top ten. The material was peripheral blood, obtained from a patient treated with radiotherapy plus ipilimumab. The source is a human donor with non-small cell lung cancer that progressed on radiotherapy plus ipilimumab. The CDR3 runs from the conserved cysteine through the conserved F or W. D genes are given only for firm matches. Clone size is given for some rows only: seen once, a few or many times, or a class if the clone is expanded.

>NA|TRBJ2-3|NA|TRBV6-4
TGTGCCAGCAGTCTCTCGGGACTCACAGATACGCAGTATTTT
CASSLSGLTDTQYF
>TRBD2|TRBJ2-1|NA|TRBV12-5
TGTGCTAGTGGTACCCGACTAGCGGGAGAGTACAATGAGCAGTTCTTC
CASGTRLAGEYNEQFF
>NA|TRBJ2-7|NA|TRBV5-1
TGCGCCAGCAGCCGGGACGACTACGAGCAGTACTTC
CASSRDDYEQYF
>NA|TRBJ1-2|NA|TRBV2
TGTGCCAGCAGTGATCTCGCCGGAGGTGGGAACTATGGCTACACCTTC
CASSDLAGGGNYGYTF
>NA|TRBJ1-1|NA|TRBV7-3
TGTGCCAGCAGCTTAAATCCGGTCACTGAAGCTTTCTTT
CASSLNPVTEAFF
>NA|TRBJ2-5|NA|TRBV10-3
TGTGCCATCAGTGAGTCGGTCACAGAGGTCGATGAGACCCAGTACTTC
CAISESVTEVDETQYF
>TRBD1|TRBJ1-2|NA|TRBV19
TGTGCCAGTAGAAATGAGGGGACAGGGAGAGGCTACACCTTC
CASRNEGTGRGYTF
>NA|TRBJ1-2|NA|TRBV7-9
TGTGCCAGCAGCCGCTCCGGGACAAGTGATGGCTACACCTTC
CASSRSGTSDGYTF
>NA|TRBJ2-3|NA|TRBV4-1
TGCGCCAGCAGCCAAACAGATACGCAGTATTTT
CASSQTDTQYF
>NA|TRBJ2-5|NA|TRBV2
TGTGCCAGCATCGATAGAGAGACCCAGTACTTC
CASIDRETQYF
>TRBD2|TRBJ2-1|NA|TRBV7-3
TGTGCCAGCAGCTTAGTGGGAGCGGGAGGGCCGGCTGAGCAGTTCTTC
CASSLVGAGGPAEQFF
>TRBD2|TRBJ2-7|NA|TRBV2
TGTGCCAGCAGTGAAGGAGCGGGAGGGTGGGCCGAGCAGTACTTC
CASSEGAGGWAEQYF
>NA|TRBJ2-7|NA|TRBV6-1
TGTGCCAGCAGCCAGACCCGACAGTCCTACGAGCAGTACTTC
CASSQTRQSYEQYF
>NA|TRBJ1-2|NA|TRBV19
TGTGCCACAACAAGGGGGAGAGGGGCGGACTATGGCTACACCTTC
CATTRGRGADYGYTF
>TRBD1|TRBJ1-2|NA|TRBV19
TGTGCCAGTAGTAGTAACAGGGGATACTATGGCTACACCTTC
CASSSNRGYYGYTF
>NA|TRBJ1-3|NA|TRBV4-2
TGTGCCAGCAGCCAAGATTTAGTCTCTGGAAACACCATATATTTT
CASSQDLVSGNTIYF
>TRBD1|TRBJ1-3|few|TRBV6-6
TGTGCCAGCACCTTCAGACAGGGGCTCTCTGGAAACACCATATATTTT
CASTFRQGLSGNTIYF
>TRBD1|TRBJ1-5|NA|TRBV27
TGTGCCAGCAGGCCAGGGGGGCCCATTGGCAATCAGCCCCAGCATTTT
CASRPGGPIGNQPQHF
>NA|TRBJ1-1|NA|TRBV19
TGTGCCAGTAGTATATCGGGGCTTGGGACTGAAGCTTTCTTT
CASSISGLGTEAFF
>TRBD2|TRBJ2-2|once|TRBV5-1
TGCGCCAGCAGCCTGGGACTAGCATTCACCGGGGAGCTGTTTTTT
CASSLGLAFTGELFF
>TRBD2|TRBJ2-1|NA|TRBV9
TGTGCCAGCAGCGTAGCCCCAGCGGGAGGTAACAATGAGCAGTTCTTC
CASSVAPAGGNNEQFF
>NA|TRBJ2-7|NA|TRBV29-1
TGCAGCGGGAAGACACACGCGGGAGAGCAGTACTTC
CSGKTHAGEQYF
>NA|TRBJ2-1|once|TRBV4-2
TGTGCCAGCAGCCAAGGACGGGATGGAAATGAGCAGTTCTTC
CASSQGRDGNEQFF
>TRBD1|TRBJ2-5|once|TRBV6-5
TGTGCCAGCAGTTTCTCGACAGGGGTCGGAGAGACCCAGTACTTC
CASSFSTGVGETQYF
>NA|TRBJ1-5|NA|TRBV2
TGTGCCAGCAGGATGTGGGAGTCTCAGCCCCAGCATTTT
CASRMWESQPQHF
>TRBD2|TRBJ2-7|NA|TRBV5-1
TGCGCCAGCAGCTTGGCACTAGCGGGCCTTAGCTCCTACGAGCAGTACTTC
CASSLALAGLSSYEQYF
>NA|TRBJ1-2|NA|TRBV7-6
TGTGCCAGCAGCAACCCAGGGTATGGCTACACCTTC
CASSNPGYGYTF
>NA|TRBJ2-5|NA|TRBV29-1
TGCAGCGTTGAAAACCTATTTGGAAAGACCCAGTACTTC
CSVENLFGKTQYF
>TRBD1|TRBJ1-2|few|TRBV6-1
TGTGCCAGCCGTCGACAGGGAGTACGCTATGGCTACACCTTC
CASRRQGVRYGYTF
>NA|TRBJ2-1|NA|TRBV9
TGTGCCAGCAGCGTAGATCACGAGCAGTTCTTC
CASSVDHEQFF
>NA|TRBJ1-2|NA|TRBV19
TGTGCCAGTAGTCGAACCGGGACGGCCTATGGCTACACCTTC
CASSRTGTAYGYTF
>TRBD1|TRBJ1-1|NA|TRBV9
TGTGCCAGCAGCTCGGGGACAGCGAACACTGAAGCTTTCTTT
CASSSGTANTEAFF
>NA|TRBJ1-2|few|TRBV7-2
TGTGCCAGCAGCTTAGTCGGAGAATCCATCTATGGCTACACCTTC
CASSLVGESIYGYTF
>NA|TRBJ2-3|few|TRBV18
TGTGCCAGCTCACCATTTACTAGCCCTGAGGGGCAGTATTTT
CASSPFTSPEGQYF
>TRBD2|TRBJ2-1|once|TRBV7-2
TGTGCCAGCAGCTCGAGTAGCGGGAGCCCCTACAATGAGCAGTTCTTC
CASSSSSGSPYNEQFF
>NA|TRBJ1-1|NA|TRBV5-1
TGCGCCAGCAGTGAGGAGAACACTGAAGCTTTCTTT
CASSEENTEAFF
>NA|TRBJ2-3|NA|TRBV25-1
TGTGCCAGCAGTGAAAGTGCAGTCACAGATACGCAGTATTTT
CASSESAVTDTQYF
>NA|TRBJ2-2|NA|TRBV27
TGTGCCAGCAGTTCGCCCCTAACCAGATACACCGGGGAGCTGTTTTTT
CASSSPLTRYTGELFF
>NA|TRBJ1-1|NA|TRBV18
TGTGCCAGCTCACGAGGGTTGAACACTGAAGCTTTCTTT
CASSRGLNTEAFF
>NA|TRBJ2-1|NA|TRBV21-1
TGTGCCAGCAGCAAAGTTCCGAAAACTAAACAGGGTGAGCAGTTCTTC
CASSKVPKTKQGEQFF
>TRBD2|TRBJ2-5|NA|TRBV9
TGTGCCAGCAGCGTTCAGACTAGCGGGAAAGAGACCCAGTACTTC
CASSVQTSGKETQYF
>NA|TRBJ1-1|NA|TRBV25-1
TGTGCCAGCAGTGAATCAGCAGGGACGGGTTTTACTGAAGCTTTCTTT
CASSESAGTGFTEAFF
>NA|TRBJ2-1|NA|TRBV2
TGTGCCAGCAACCCCTTCCGAACCTACAATGAGCAGCTCTTC
CASNPFRTYNEQLF
>TRBD2|TRBJ2-3|NA|TRBV18
TGTGCCAGCTCACCCCTAGCGGGAGACGTAGATACGCAGTATTTT
CASSPLAGDVDTQYF
>TRBD2|TRBJ2-7|NA|TRBV5-1
TGCGCCAGCAGCTTTAGGGGTGCGGGAGGGCCTTACGAGCAGTACTTC
CASSFRGAGGPYEQYF
>TRBD2|TRBJ2-3|NA|TRBV5-6
TGTGCCAGCAGCTGGGGGACTAGCGGGAGGTCAGATACGCAGTATTTT
CASSWGTSGRSDTQYF
>NA|TRBJ1-2|NA|TRBV18
TGTGCCAGCTCACCAGGCCCCCACGGCTACACCTTC
CASSPGPHGYTF
>NA|TRBJ2-1|NA|TRBV9
TGTGCCAGCAAGATCGGTAGCGGATCCTACAATGAGCAGTTCTTC
CASKIGSGSYNEQFF
>NA|TRBJ1-1|NA|TRBV28
TGTGCCAGCAGCGGTAGGGGGTTCAGTACTGAAGCTTTCTTT
CASSGRGFSTEAFF
>NA|TRBJ2-2|NA|TRBV11-3
TGTGCCAGCAGACGACTAGGTTACACCGGGGAGCTGTTTTTT
CASRRLGYTGELFF
>TRBD1|TRBJ2-7|NA|TRBV11-2
TGTGCCAGCAGCTCGACAGGGGGCAGCGACGAGCAGTACTTC
CASSSTGGSDEQYF
>TRBD1|TRBJ1-2|NA|TRBV6-5
TGTGCCAGCAGTTCCGGACAGGGTGGCTACACCTTC
CASSSGQGGYTF
>NA|TRBJ1-2|NA|TRBV19
TGTGCCAGTAGTATAAAATCGGCGGTCTATGGCTACACCTTC
CASSIKSAVYGYTF
>TRBD1|TRBJ1-1|NA|TRBV4-1
TGCGCCAGCAGCCTCCAGGGGGCGGTCGATGGGACTGAAGCTTTCTTT
CASSLQGAVDGTEAFF
>TRBD2|TRBJ2-2|NA|TRBV5-1
TGCGCCAGCAGCTTGAGCGGGAGGGACACCGGGGAGCTGTTTTTT
CASSLSGRDTGELFF
>TRBD1|TRBJ2-6|NA|TRBV4-1
TGCGCCAGCAGCCAAGATAGGGACAGGGGGGCCTCTGGGGCCAACGTCCTGACTTTC
CASSQDRDRGASGANVLTF
>TRBD1|TRBJ1-1|once|TRBV27
TGTGCCAGCAAATCCTGGACAGGGCAGCCTGAAGCTTTCTTT
CASKSWTGQPEAFF
>NA|TRBJ1-2|NA|TRBV30
TGTGCCTGGTTGGCTGGGGGGGGCTACACCTTC
CAWLAGGGYTF
>TRBD2|TRBJ2-3|NA|TRBV5-1
TGCGCCAGCAGCTTCATAGCGGGAGGGGAAGATACGCAGTATTTT
CASSFIAGGEDTQYF